Listed below are T cell receptor beta chains from one sample, sequenced in a study of blood T cell repertoires in COVID-19. Some clones are missing from TCRdb's copy, which holds only in-frame ones; the method was immunoSEQ multiplex PCR. This table has a few hundred thousand clones, 80% to 90% appearing once. Sequences were obtained from PBMCs or T cells enriched from blood (not recorded which). Source of these receptors: a man younger than 35 who had recovered from COVID-19. Each CDR3 is given with its conserved first and last residue. The order of the fields is D gene, clone size, V gene, J gene, CDR3 DNA, CDR3 protein. The D gene is left open where the match is weak. Part of the rows lack a size; the others show once, few, many or a class for expanded clones.

d_call: TRBD1; clone_size: once; v_call: TRBV9; j_call: TRBJ2-5; cdr3_nt: TGTGCCAGCAGCGGCGGGACAGGGGTATTTTTGGGACAAGAGACCCAGTACTTC; cdr3_aa: CASSGGTGVFLGQETQYF
d_call: TRBD1; clone_size: once; v_call: TRBV5-1; j_call: TRBJ2-7; cdr3_nt: TGCGCCAGCAGCTTGGGGACAGGGGGTCCCTACGAGCAGTACTTC; cdr3_aa: CASSLGTGGPYEQYF
d_call: TRBD1; clone_size: .; v_call: TRBV15; j_call: TRBJ1-1; cdr3_nt: TGTGCCACCAGCAGAGGGGGACAGGGGAACACTGAAGCTTTCTTT; cdr3_aa: CATSRGGQGNTEAFF
d_call: TRBD1; clone_size: .; v_call: TRBV6-5; j_call: TRBJ1-3; cdr3_nt: TGTGCCAGCAAGGGGACAGGGGGCTCTGGAAACACCATATATTTT; cdr3_aa: CASKGTGGSGNTIYF
d_call: TRBD1; clone_size: .; v_call: TRBV12-3/TRBV12-4; j_call: TRBJ2-1; cdr3_nt: TGTGCCAGCAGCGCCGGGACAGGGGGACAGCAGTTCTTC; cdr3_aa: CASSAGTGGQQFF
d_call: TRBD1; clone_size: .; v_call: TRBV19; j_call: TRBJ1-6; cdr3_nt: TGTGCCAGTAGTATTTCTCGACAGGGAGATTCACCCCTCCACTTT; cdr3_aa: CASSISRQGDSPLHF
d_call: .; clone_size: .; v_call: TRBV27; j_call: TRBJ2-3; cdr3_nt: TGTGCCAGCAGTTTTGAGCCTCCTTACACAGATACGCAGTATTTT; cdr3_aa: CASSFEPPYTDTQYF
d_call: TRBD2; clone_size: .; v_call: TRBV5-4; j_call: TRBJ2-3; cdr3_nt: TGTGCCAGCAGCTTCGGACTAGCGGGAGCCGGTACGCAGTATTTT; cdr3_aa: CASSFGLAGAGTQYF
d_call: .; clone_size: .; v_call: TRBV11-2; j_call: TRBJ1-2; cdr3_nt: TGTGCCAGCAGCTTAAACCATATGACGGGCTATGGCTACACCTTC; cdr3_aa: CASSLNHMTGYGYTF
d_call: TRBD2; clone_size: .; v_call: TRBV30; j_call: TRBJ2-2; cdr3_nt: TGTGCCTGGAGTGGACTAGCCCAGAGAGCCGGGGAGCTGTTTTTT; cdr3_aa: CAWSGLAQRAGELFF
d_call: .; clone_size: .; v_call: TRBV12-3/TRBV12-4; j_call: TRBJ2-3; cdr3_nt: TGTGCCAGCACGCGCGACACAGATACGCAGTATTTT; cdr3_aa: CASTRDTDTQYF